These T cell receptor beta chains were read from a single sample in a study of blood T cell repertoires in COVID-19. This table comes from immunoSEQ multiplex PCR, and its TCRdb copy is limited to in-frame clones, with some not included. The sample holds 80,000 or so clones, more than 80% seen once. Sequenced: peripheral blood. Receptors were obtained from a woman in her seventies with acute or convalescent COVID-19. CDR3s include the opening cysteine and the closing phenylalanine or tryptophan.

j_gene | v_gene | CDR3aa
TRBJ2-1 | TRBV5-4 | CASSLAPSGEQFF
TRBJ1-2 | TRBV6-5 | CASSSPRGGSYGYTF
TRBJ2-7 | TRBV18 | CASSSSGHEQYF
TRBJ1-1 | TRBV5-1 | CASSFNNVQENTEAFF
TRBJ1-1 | TRBV9 | CASSVVPGGEAFF
TRBJ1-2 | TRBV7-9 | CAGLRGADGYTF
TRBJ1-2 | TRBV9 | CASSVASGTGGYTF
TRBJ2-2 | TRBV19 | CASSQGRNTGELFF
TRBJ2-2 | TRBV2 | CASSAGTGGELFF
TRBJ1-1 | TRBV4-2 | CASSPSSGQGMNTEAFF
TRBJ2-3 | TRBV9 | CASSVGGSADTQYF
TRBJ1-1 | TRBV7-8 | CASSLPGTSEAFF
TRBJ2-3 | TRBV28 | CASRLGLATDTQYF
TRBJ2-7 | TRBV2 | CASITQGYEQYF
TRBJ1-1 | TRBV25-1 | CASRPNTNTEAFF
TRBJ2-5 | TRBV9 | CASSVEGGAGETQYF
TRBJ2-5 | TRBV4-1 | CASSQVPRETQYF
TRBJ1-4 | TRBV27 | CASSLAGSNEKLFF
TRBJ1-5 | TRBV7-2 | CASSWDSRRSNQPQHF
TRBJ1-1 | TRBV10-3 | CAISAGTGKGIGNTEAFF
TRBJ1-1 | TRBV6-5 | CASSFALTGETEAFF
TRBJ2-5 | TRBV5-1 | CASSLNGGAGGAQYF
TRBJ2-2 | TRBV3-1/TRBV3-2 | CASSQGTIRGGELFF
TRBJ2-1 | TRBV29-1 | CSVVVGSSYNEQFF
TRBJ1-1 | TRBV10-3 | CAISDRTGMNTEAFF
TRBJ2-3 | TRBV13 | CASSLNPGQGIWDTQYF
TRBJ1-2 | TRBV7-9 | CASSFGLRGYTF
TRBJ1-5 | TRBV5-8 | CASSRGTGSNQPQHF
TRBJ2-4 | TRBV25-1 | CASSELGGYKNIQYF
TRBJ2-5 | TRBV11-3 | CASSFLAGALQETQYF
TRBJ2-1 | TRBV7-6 | CASRVVAGGPHNEQFF
TRBJ2-2 | TRBV6-5 | CASSLTGSRELFF
TRBJ1-3 | TRBV7-8 | CASSPIAGNSGNTIYF
TRBJ1-1 | TRBV6-5 | CASSPGGYTEAFF
TRBJ1-5 | TRBV11-2 | CASSYDRGGNQPQHF
TRBJ2-7 | TRBV2 | CASSWTVSSYEQYF
TRBJ1-2 | TRBV5-4 | CASSLESYGYTF
TRBJ2-1 | TRBV27 | CASHMYNEQFF
TRBJ2-7 | TRBV6-2/TRBV6-3 | CASSPTSGVIYEQYF
TRBJ1-2 | TRBV10-3 | CATSFGGRMYGYTF
TRBJ2-7 | TRBV7-2 | CASTFGTGPYEQYF
TRBJ1-1 | TRBV9 | CASSGKTGSDTEAFF
TRBJ1-2 | TRBV14 | CASSQGLNPNYGYTF
TRBJ1-4 | TRBV2 | CASSEGGRPRANEKLFF
TRBJ2-1 | TRBV24-1 | CATSVGINEQFF
TRBJ1-2 | TRBV7-8 | CASSPGAVGIYGYTF
TRBJ1-2 | TRBV2 | CASKGSKVPSYGYTF
TRBJ1-2 | TRBV6-5 | CASSPGQGRATF
TRBJ2-1 | TRBV4-3 | CASSQDSGGLWFEQFF
TRBJ2-7 | TRBV3-1/TRBV3-2 | CASSQGLTLLVPYEQYF
TRBJ1-2 | TRBV9 | CASSPSNYGYTF
TRBJ2-2 | TRBV4-1 | CASSLRDRGNTGELFF
TRBJ2-1 | TRBV7-2 | CASSLGSSRGYNEQFF
TRBJ2-7 | TRBV4-1 | CASSPRWEAIYEQYF
TRBJ1-2 | TRBV7-9 | CASSSRALEDYGYTF